Listed below are T cell receptor beta chains from one sample, sequenced in a study of T cells after yellow fever vaccination. TCRdb analysed the 5' RACE reads with MiXCR anew, one entry per CDR3 protein. This sample has some 350,000 distinct CDR3 sequences, with 3% to 4.5% found just once. Sequencing used PBMCs, obtained 5 days after the yellow fever booster vaccination. These receptors were obtained from a man between 18 and 29 years old who received the YFV17D yellow fever vaccine. Each CDR3 is given with its conserved first and last residue. Each record gives: V gene, D gene, J gene, clone size, CDR3 protein, CDR3 DNA. The D gene is left open where the match is weak. Expanded clones are given a class, and other clones once, few, many or no size at all.

v_call: TRBV2; d_call: TRBD2; j_call: TRBJ2-1; clone_size: many; cdr3_aa: CASTLAGEIYNEQFF; cdr3_nt: TGTGCCAGCACCCTAGCGGGGGAGATCTACAATGAGCAGTTCTTC
v_call: TRBV5-1; d_call: .; j_call: TRBJ1-4; clone_size: .; cdr3_aa: CASSLALGDEKLFF; cdr3_nt: TGCGCCAGCAGCTTGGCCCTCGGGGACGAAAAACTGTTTTTT
v_call: TRBV10-3; d_call: .; j_call: TRBJ2-1; clone_size: many; cdr3_aa: CAISGPPSYNEQFF; cdr3_nt: TGTGCCATCAGTGGTCCTCCGTCCTACAATGAGCAGTTCTTC
v_call: TRBV7-9; d_call: .; j_call: TRBJ1-4; clone_size: many; cdr3_aa: CASSLVATAANEKLFF; cdr3_nt: TGTGCCAGCAGCTTAGTAGCGACCGCGGCTAATGAAAAACTGTTTTTT
v_call: TRBV11-2; d_call: .; j_call: TRBJ1-2; clone_size: many; cdr3_aa: CASTPGTGRTYNYGYTF; cdr3_nt: TGTGCCAGCACCCCGGGAACAGGCCGGACTTATAACTATGGCTACACCTTC
v_call: TRBV5-1; d_call: TRBD1; j_call: TRBJ2-7; clone_size: .; cdr3_aa: CASSLAHGTGIYEQYF; cdr3_nt: TGCGCCAGCAGCTTGGCCCACGGGACAGGGATCTACGAGCAGTACTTC
v_call: TRBV20-1; d_call: .; j_call: TRBJ2-7; clone_size: many; cdr3_aa: CSARDFRLSYEQYF; cdr3_nt: TGCAGTGCTAGAGATTTTAGACTTTCCTACGAGCAGTACTTC
v_call: TRBV6-2/TRBV6-3; d_call: .; j_call: TRBJ1-1; clone_size: .; cdr3_aa: CASSQGGLLTEAFF; cdr3_nt: TGTGCCAGCAGCCAAGGGGGACTTCTCACTGAAGCTTTCTTT
v_call: TRBV4-1; d_call: TRBD1; j_call: TRBJ2-3; clone_size: many; cdr3_aa: CASSPLGGRQGDTQYF; cdr3_nt: TGCGCCAGCAGCCCCCTAGGGGGACGACAGGGAGATACGCAGTATTTT
v_call: TRBV6-5; d_call: .; j_call: TRBJ2-2; clone_size: many; cdr3_aa: CASSYSYNSPGELFF; cdr3_nt: TGTGCCAGCAGTTACTCTTACAACAGCCCCGGGGAGCTGTTTTTT
v_call: TRBV18; d_call: TRBD1; j_call: TRBJ1-1; clone_size: .; cdr3_aa: CASSRSGTGETEAFF; cdr3_nt: TGTGCCAGCTCACGCTCCGGGACAGGGGAGACTGAAGCTTTCTTT
v_call: TRBV7-9; d_call: TRBD2; j_call: TRBJ2-1; clone_size: .; cdr3_aa: CASSLTSEYNEQFF; cdr3_nt: TGTGCCAGCAGCCTGACTAGCGAATACAATGAGCAGTTCTTC
v_call: TRBV7-2; d_call: .; j_call: TRBJ2-1; clone_size: few; cdr3_aa: CASSSYSIMTYNEQFF; cdr3_nt: TGTGCCAGCAGCTCTTACAGCATTATGACCTACAATGAGCAGTTCTTC
v_call: TRBV7-9; d_call: .; j_call: TRBJ2-3; clone_size: many; cdr3_aa: CASSLAQADTQYF; cdr3_nt: TGTGCCAGCAGCTTAGCGCAGGCAGATACGCAGTATTTT
v_call: TRBV12-3/TRBV12-4; d_call: .; j_call: TRBJ1-6; clone_size: many; cdr3_aa: CASSLRGANSPLHF; cdr3_nt: TGTGCCAGCAGTTTAAGGGGTGCTAATTCACCCCTCCACTTT
v_call: TRBV24-1; d_call: TRBD1; j_call: TRBJ1-2; clone_size: many; cdr3_aa: CATSSTGLDGYTF; cdr3_nt: TGTGCCACCAGTTCGACAGGGTTGGATGGCTACACCTTC
v_call: TRBV7-2; d_call: TRBD2; j_call: TRBJ2-1; clone_size: many; cdr3_aa: CASSPPASGVGEQFF; cdr3_nt: TGTGCCAGCAGCCCTCCGGCTAGCGGGGTTGGCGAGCAGTTCTTC
v_call: TRBV6-5; d_call: .; j_call: TRBJ2-3; clone_size: many; cdr3_aa: CASIKGDLVTDTQYF; cdr3_nt: TGTGCCAGCATTAAGGGGGACCTGGTCACAGATACGCAGTATTTT
v_call: TRBV7-2; d_call: .; j_call: TRBJ2-1; clone_size: .; cdr3_aa: CASSLKAGESMGQFF; cdr3_nt: TGTGCCAGCAGCTTAAAAGCGGGCGAATCCATGGGGCAGTTCTTC
v_call: TRBV29-1; d_call: .; j_call: TRBJ2-1; clone_size: .; cdr3_aa: CSVELWGQYNEQFF; cdr3_nt: TGCAGCGTTGAGTTGTGGGGGCAGTACAATGAGCAGTTCTTC
v_call: TRBV7-2; d_call: .; j_call: TRBJ1-2; clone_size: .; cdr3_aa: CASPDGDPTSNYGYTF; cdr3_nt: TGTGCCAGCCCTGATGGGGACCCTACGTCTAACTATGGCTACACCTTC
v_call: TRBV7-2; d_call: .; j_call: TRBJ2-5; clone_size: many; cdr3_aa: CASSPTVREETQYF; cdr3_nt: TGTGCCAGCAGCCCTACAGTCAGGGAAGAGACCCAGTACTTC
v_call: TRBV5-4; d_call: TRBD1; j_call: TRBJ2-5; clone_size: many; cdr3_aa: CASSPTGMEETQYF; cdr3_nt: TGTGCCAGCAGCCCGACAGGGATGGAAGAGACCCAGTACTTC
v_call: TRBV29-1; d_call: .; j_call: TRBJ2-7; clone_size: few; cdr3_aa: CSVAGGGESSYEQYF; cdr3_nt: TGCAGCGTGGCGGGCGGAGGAGAAAGCTCCTACGAGCAGTACTTC
v_call: TRBV19; d_call: .; j_call: TRBJ2-5; clone_size: .; cdr3_aa: CASSMWGAPDQETQYF; cdr3_nt: TGTGCCAGTAGTATGTGGGGGGCCCCGGATCAAGAGACCCAGTACTTC
v_call: TRBV2; d_call: .; j_call: TRBJ1-1; clone_size: few; cdr3_aa: CASSEALGGTEAFF; cdr3_nt: TGTGCCAGCAGTGAAGCCCTTGGGGGTACTGAAGCTTTCTTT
v_call: TRBV12-3/TRBV12-4; d_call: TRBD1; j_call: TRBJ1-4; clone_size: many; cdr3_aa: CASRRQGAGEKLFF; cdr3_nt: TGTGCCAGCCGCCGACAGGGGGCCGGGGAAAAACTGTTTTTT
v_call: TRBV7-9; d_call: .; j_call: TRBJ2-7; clone_size: .; cdr3_aa: CASSLGSSFPEQYF; cdr3_nt: TGTGCCAGCAGCTTAGGGTCTTCGTTTCCCGAGCAGTACTTC
v_call: TRBV4-1; d_call: .; j_call: TRBJ2-1; clone_size: many; cdr3_aa: CASSQKTDGHSSYNEQFF; cdr3_nt: TGCGCCAGCAGCCAGAAAACGGACGGACATTCCTCCTACAATGAGCAGTTCTTC
v_call: TRBV25-1; d_call: TRBD2; j_call: TRBJ2-1; clone_size: .; cdr3_aa: CASREAGGSYNEQFF; cdr3_nt: TGTGCCAGCAGGGAGGCGGGGGGCTCCTACAATGAGCAGTTCTTC
v_call: TRBV28; d_call: TRBD2; j_call: TRBJ2-1; clone_size: few; cdr3_aa: CASSSPLGGDNEQFF; cdr3_nt: TGTGCCAGCAGTTCCCCCTTGGGGGGGGACAATGAGCAGTTCTTC
v_call: TRBV19; d_call: .; j_call: TRBJ1-2; clone_size: .; cdr3_aa: CATLKAYGYTF; cdr3_nt: TGTGCCACCCTGAAGGCCTATGGCTACACCTTC
v_call: TRBV24-1; d_call: .; j_call: TRBJ1-1; clone_size: few; cdr3_aa: CAPNLLPETGMNTEAFF; cdr3_nt: TGTGCCCCCAACCTCCTTCCTGAGACAGGAATGAACACTGAAGCTTTCTTT
v_call: TRBV7-3; d_call: TRBD2; j_call: TRBJ2-1; clone_size: few; cdr3_aa: CASSLRGGDNEQFF; cdr3_nt: TGTGCCAGCAGCTTACGCGGGGGAGACAATGAGCAGTTCTTC
v_call: TRBV28; d_call: .; j_call: TRBJ1-6; clone_size: .; cdr3_aa: CASRVFARRSYNSPLHF; cdr3_nt: TGTGCCAGCAGAGTTTTCGCTAGACGCTCCTATAATTCACCCCTCCACTTT
v_call: TRBV7-9; d_call: .; j_call: TRBJ2-1; clone_size: few; cdr3_aa: CASSLIPGFNEQFF; cdr3_nt: TGTGCCAGCAGCTTAATTCCGGGTTTCAATGAGCAGTTCTTC
v_call: TRBV7-2; d_call: .; j_call: TRBJ1-5; clone_size: .; cdr3_aa: CASSRNGGAGQPQHF; cdr3_nt: TGTGCCAGCAGCAGAAACGGGGGCGCCGGGCAGCCCCAGCATTTT
v_call: TRBV11-3; d_call: TRBD1; j_call: TRBJ2-1; clone_size: .; cdr3_aa: CASSRGQGTNEQFF; cdr3_nt: TGTGCCAGCAGCCGAGGACAGGGGACTAATGAGCAGTTCTTC
v_call: TRBV6-5; d_call: TRBD1; j_call: TRBJ1-2; clone_size: .; cdr3_aa: CASSSMDRVGYGYTF; cdr3_nt: TGTGCCAGCAGTTCCATGGACAGGGTCGGTTATGGCTACACCTTC
v_call: TRBV4-1; d_call: TRBD1; j_call: TRBJ1-1; clone_size: few; cdr3_aa: CASSHRGTGGSTEAFF; cdr3_nt: TGCGCCAGCAGCCATCGCGGGACAGGGGGGAGCACTGAAGCTTTCTTT
v_call: TRBV5-1; d_call: TRBD1; j_call: TRBJ1-1; clone_size: .; cdr3_aa: CASSATGEAEAFF; cdr3_nt: TGCGCCAGCAGCGCTACAGGGGAGGCTGAAGCTTTCTTT
v_call: TRBV7-9; d_call: .; j_call: TRBJ1-3; clone_size: few; cdr3_aa: CASSLFDGGPDNRNTIYF; cdr3_nt: TGTGCCAGCAGCTTATTTGATGGTGGCCCCGACAACAGAAACACCATATATTTT